A single sample is the source of the 26 T cell receptor beta chains below, sequenced in a study of T cells in Graves' hyperthyroidism and ophthalmopathy. It was RNA transcripts that yielded the amplified TCR beta CDR3 regions. The HTBI set primed first-round TCR CDR3 RT-PCR. TCRdb recomputed calls from the multiplex PCR reads with MiXCR, one row per CDR3 protein. Of some 360,000 distinct CDR3 sequences listed, 11% to 15% were seen once; the top ten hold 11%. Source material: blood. These receptors were obtained from a woman aged 60-70 years with Graves' hyperthyroidism.

This clonotype was seen a few times. This sequence joins TRBV19 and TRBJ2-7; D ambiguous. The V gene's germline CDR1 is LNHDA and CDR2 SQIVND (reference sequence). V shed 4 bases and J shed 0 bases, with 7 bases lying between them. This CDR3 has 13 residues. DNA of the CDR3: TGTGCCAGTAGTACCGATTACTCCTACGAGCAGTACTTC. This encodes CASSTDYSYEQYF.

At least ten counts were recorded for this clonotype. This rearrangement joins TRBV7-2 to TRBJ2-3, with 11 bases lining up with TRBD2. Trimming cost V 5 bases and J 5 bases; bases outside gene matches: 6. The CDR3 contains 15 residues. Germline loops: CDR1 SGHTA, CDR2 FQGNSA. The CDR3 DNA reads TGTGCCAGCAGCCAAACTAGCGGGAGAGGAGATACGCAGTATTTT. Translating it yields CASSQTSGRGDTQYF.

This clonotype was counted a few times. J is TRBJ1-6 and V is TRBV6-1; weak D call: TRBD1 (6 bases). From germline, CDR1 is MNHNS and CDR2 SASEGT. V was pared by 6 bases and J by 6 bases, with 12 bases between. This CDR3 spans 14 amino acids. The CDR3 DNA reads as TGTGCCAGCAGCCCCCGACAGGCTAATTCACCCCTCCACTTT. Translated: CASSPRQANSPLHF.

The chain recombines TRBV24-1 with TRBJ2-2; D is perhaps TRBD2 (6 bases). This CDR3 contains 14 residues. The V gene lost 5 bases and the J gene lost 3 bases, with 9 bases spanning the gap. The germline gives CDR1 KGHDR, CDR2 SFDVKD. The CDR3: CATSGEEYTGELFF. CDR3 sequence (DNA): TGTGCCACCAGTGGGGAGGAGTACACCGGGGAGCTGTTTTTT.

The genes are TRBV11-2 and TRBJ2-7, with 12 bases aligning to TRBD2. CDR1 is SGHAT, CDR2 FQNNGV, per germline. This CDR3 spans 16 amino acids. Trimming removed 1 base from V and 1 base from J; junction bases left unmatched: 2. The CDR3 protein is CASSLGTSGISYEQYF. The DNA for the CDR3 is TGTGCCAGCAGCTTAGGGACTAGCGGGATATCCTACGAGCAGTACTTC.

This clonotype was seen repeatedly, ten times or more. V is TRBV19 and J is TRBJ2-7; 9 positions match TRBD1. J gave up 0 bases and V 2 bases, and 5 bases lay outside the gene matches. The CDR3 is made up of 16 amino acids. Per the germline V gene, CDR1 is LNHDA and CDR2 is SQIVND (reference sequence). CDR3 amino acids: CASSIMPGQGSYEQYF. As DNA, the CDR3 is TGTGCCAGTAGTATAATGCCGGGACAGGGCTCCTACGAGCAGTACTTC.

The sample holds a few counts of this clonotype. This sequence joins TRBV5-4 and TRBJ1-1, with a possible D match to TRBD1 (5 bases). Germline V gives CDR1 SGHNT, CDR2 YYREEE (reference sequence). V lost 4 bases to trimming and J lost 3 bases, with 13 bases between them. There are 14 residues in the CDR3. Here the CDR3 reads CASSGRGGDTEAFF. Written as DNA, the CDR3 is TGTGCCAGCAGCGGCCGGGGGGGGGACACTGAAGCTTTCTTT.

This clonotype was counted ten times or more. The chain has TRBV15 and TRBJ2-3; no firm D call. The CDR3 runs to 13 residues. Per germline, CDR1 LNHNV and CDR2 YYDKDF (reference sequence). Between the trimmed V and J ends, which lost 10 bases and 5 bases, there was a span of 16 bases. CDR3 nucleotides: TGTGCCATTTCGGCTGGTCGTCGAGATACGCAGTATTTT. Translation gives CAISAGRRDTQYF.

The rearrangement uses TRBV19 and TRBJ2-3; tentatively, D is TRBD2 (5 bases). V was shortened by 7 bases and J by 2 bases, with 16 bases between the two germline ends. Germline loops: CDR1 LNHDA, CDR2 SQIVND (reference sequence). The CDR3 consists of 15 residues. In DNA form, the CDR3 reads TGTGCCAGTACCTCAAGCGGCTACTTCACAGATACGCAGTATTTT. This encodes CASTSSGYFTDTQYF. Looking up the rest from reference TRBV19 and TRBJ2-3 gives the full variable domain: DGGITQSPKYLFRKEGQNVTLSCEQNLNHDAMYWYRQDPGQGLRLIYYSQIVNDFQKGDIAEGYSVSREKKESFPLTVTSAQKNPTAFYLCASTSSGYFTDTQYFGPGTRLTVL.

This clonotype occurred many times. The V and J genes are TRBV2 and TRBJ1-2; D is undetermined. V lost 2 bases to trimming and J lost 5 bases, with 6 bases between them. CDR1 SNHLY and CDR2 FYNNEI come from the germline V gene. The CDR3 consists of 12 residues. The CDR3 loop is CASSEQLYGYTF. CDR3 nucleotides: TGTGCCAGCAGTGAACAGCTATATGGCTACACCTTC.

Points on this clonotype: Its ends do not fully match the called genes, so a read error is possible. The chain has TRBV14 and TRBJ1-2, with TRBD1 matching over 9 bases. CDR3 length equals 13 residues. Germline V gene data show CDR1 as SGHDN and CDR2 as FVKESK. CDR3 nucleotide sequence: TGTGCCAGCAGCCTCAGAGGGGGGACAGGGCAGTCCTTC. As protein: CASSLRGGTGQSF.

This clonotype was picked up many times. V and J are TRBV2 and TRBJ2-3, with D possibly matching TRBD2 (6 bases). CDR1 and CDR2 (germline): SNHLY, FYNNEI. The ends were cut back, 6 bases at V and 1 base at J, with 14 bases in the middle. The CDR3 contains 15 residues. The CDR3 loop is CASRRWRDGTDTQYF. DNA for the CDR3: TGTGCCAGCAGAAGGTGGCGGGATGGCACAGATACGCAGTATTTT.

This chain joins TRBV20-1 and TRBJ1-1; D might be TRBD1 (5 bases). This CDR3 comprises 13 residues. The germline V gene encodes CDR1 DFQATT and CDR2 SNEGSKA (reference sequence). V was trimmed by 6 bases and J by 4 bases, leaving 15 bases between them. The CDR3 is CSAMGGDGTEAFF. CDR3 nucleotide sequence: TGCAGTGCCATGGGGGGGGACGGCACTGAAGCTTTCTTT.

With regard to this clonotype: The CDR3 does not end in the conserved phenylalanine or tryptophan, so this is likely a read error. J is TRBJ2-1 and V is TRBV19, with D possibly matching TRBD1 (5 bases). V was clipped by 11 bases and J by 7 bases, with 21 bases between them. This CDR3 contains 14 residues. Germline CDR1 reads LNHDA; CDR2 reads SQIVND (reference sequence). CDR3 residues: CASAQGYVDNEQFS. CDR3 coding DNA: TGTGCCTCGGCTCAGGGTTACGTTGATAATGAGCAGTTCTCC.

The sample holds many counts of this clonotype. V usage is TRBV18 and J usage is TRBJ2-7; a possible D gene is TRBD2 (5 bases). CDR3 length: 14 amino acids. Germline V CDR1 and CDR2: KGHSH, LQKENI. Trimming stripped 2 bases from V and 2 bases from J, with 10 bases between. The CDR3 DNA sequence: TGTGCCAGCTCACCATTAAGCGGCGCCTACGAGCAGTACTTC. It translates to CASSPLSGAYEQYF.

There are many counts of this clonotype. The chain uses TRBV30 and TRBJ1-6; D is unresolved. The CDR3 totals 13 residues. With 2 bases removed from V and 9 bases from J, the gap between germline ends came to 11 bases. Germline V lookup: CDR1 GTSNPN, CDR2 SVGIG (reference sequence). This CDR3 reads CAWSLAGSSPLHF. The CDR3 nucleotides are TGTGCCTGGAGTTTGGCTGGCAGTTCACCCCTCCACTTT.

This chain joins TRBV24-1 and TRBJ1-2; D is uncertain. Trimming stripped 2 bases from V and 4 bases from J, with 10 bases between. Germline CDR1 reads KGHDR; CDR2 reads SFDVKD. CDR3 length equals 14 residues. CDR3 protein: CATSDYHGFYGYTF. The CDR3 coding sequence is TGTGCCACCAGTGATTACCACGGATTCTATGGCTACACCTTC.

The sample holds many counts of this clonotype. The chain joins TRBV12-3 or TRBV12-4 to TRBJ1-4; the match to TRBD1 covers 7 bases. With V trimmed by 6 bases and J by 13 bases, 11 bases remained unmatched. CDR3 length equals 13 residues. The CDR3 sequence: CASSPTTGPGLFF. The CDR3 DNA reads TGTGCCAGCAGCCCAACGACAGGGCCCGGACTGTTTTTT.

This clonotype was picked up many times. The chain links TRBV24-1 to TRBJ2-1, with 8 bases aligning to TRBD1. The CDR3 length is 15 residues. Germline V lookup: CDR1 KGHDR, CDR2 SFDVKD. Trimming cost V 4 bases and J 6 bases; bases outside gene matches: 7. The CDR3 region has the DNA TGTGCCACCAGTGAGGCCGGGACAGGTTCCAATGAGCAGTTCTTC. Amino acid sequence: CATSEAGTGSNEQFF.

The chain couples TRBV11-3 to TRBJ2-7; TRBD1 or TRBD2 may be the D gene (5 bases each). Between the trimmed V and J ends, which lost 1 base and 0 bases, there was a span of 10 bases. The CDR3 totals 15 residues. The germline gives CDR1 SGHNT, CDR2 YENEEA. Here the CDR3 DNA reads TGTGCCAGCAGCTTAGTGGGGGTAGACTCCTACGAGCAGTACTTC. It is translated as CASSLVGVDSYEQYF. Using reference TRBV11-3 and TRBJ2-7 for the parts outside the CDR3, the full variable domain is EAGVVQSPRYKIIEKKQPVAFWCNPISGHNTLYWYLQNLGQGPELLIRYENEEAVDDSQLPKDRFSAERLKGVDSTLKIQPAELGDSAVYLCASSLVGVDSYEQYFGPGTRLTVT.

In its sample, this clonotype was seen a few times. The chain's CDR3 is CASNGGRVLTTTTNEQFF. The CDR3 DNA reads TGTGCCAGTAATGGCGGGAGGGTACTCACTACTACTACAAATGAGCAGTTCTTC. This chain joins TRBV19 and TRBJ2-1; 9 bases are a match to TRBD2. V dropped 7 bases and J dropped 7; count of bases not matched to a gene: 20. Germline V CDR1 and CDR2: LNHDA, SQIVND (reference sequence). This CDR3 is built from 18 residues. The full variable domain, its missing parts supplied by reference TRBV19 and TRBJ2-1, is DGGITQSPKYLFRKEGQNVTLSCEQNLNHDAMYWYRQDPGQGLRLIYYSQIVNDFQKGDIAEGYSVSREKKESFPLTVTSAQKNPTAFYLCASNGGRVLTTTTNEQFFGPGTRLTVL.

The genes are TRBV20-1 and TRBJ2-3, with 8 positions matching TRBD2. The CDR3 covers 12 residues. Germline CDR1 DFQATT, CDR2 SNEGSKA (reference sequence). CDR3 nucleotides: TGCGGGATAGCGGGATTCGCAGATACGCAGTATTTT. Its protein is CGIAGFADTQYF.

This clonotype was detected a few times. This rearrangement joins TRBV20-1 to TRBJ1-2; D ambiguous. Trimming stripped 0 bases from V and 7 bases from J, with 6 bases between. CDR1 is DFQATT, CDR2 SNEGSKA, per germline (reference sequence). CDR3 length equals 11 residues. This CDR3 reads CSARDEVGYTF. CDR3 nucleotides: TGCAGTGCTAGAGATGAGGTTGGCTACACCTTC.

This clonotype was counted many times. The chain carries TRBV20-1 and TRBJ2-5; TRBD2 might be the D (5 bases). The CDR3 is 12 amino acids. Trimming stripped 1 base from V and 5 bases from J, with 8 bases between. Germline V gene lookup returns CDR1 DFQATT and CDR2 SNEGSKA (reference sequence). The CDR3 here is CSARGSGETQYF. DNA for the CDR3: TGCAGTGCTAGAGGGTCGGGGGAGACCCAGTACTTC.

This clonotype was observed at least ten times. The chain uses TRBV20-1 and TRBJ2-1; no clear D. Trimming pared 2 bases from V and 1 base from J, leaving 12 bases between. This CDR3 is 15 amino acids long. Per the germline V gene, CDR1 is DFQATT and CDR2 is SNEGSKA (reference sequence). This CDR3 is CSARNPSISYNEQFF. The CDR3 coding sequence is TGCAGTGCTAGAAACCCTAGTATTTCCTACAATGAGCAGTTCTTC.

The table lists this clonotype with a few counts. This sequence joins TRBV29-1 and TRBJ1-3; D is possibly TRBD1 (5 bases). This CDR3 is built from 13 residues. The V gene lost 6 bases and the J gene lost 3 bases, with 12 bases spanning the gap. The germline V gene encodes CDR1 SQVTM and CDR2 ANQGSEA. CDR3 sequence: CSVSGTGGNTIYF. The CDR3 DNA reads as TGCAGCGTCAGTGGGACTGGTGGAAACACCATATATTTT.